This is a list of T cell receptor beta chains from one sample in a study of a mutant IDH1 vaccine in newly diagnosed glioma. TCRdb keeps only in-frame clones here, not all; method: immunoSEQ multiplex PCR. The sample lists 30,000 or so clones; 80% were seen once. Their specific antigens are unknown. This specimen was PBMCs, taken from a glioma patient whose treatment included an IDH1 peptide vaccine. The source of these receptors is a man between 35 and 55 years old with glioma. Some clones in this sample may be carry-over from other donors' samples. Each CDR3 is given with its conserved first and last residue. D genes are given only for firm matches. A row's size may be missing; if present it is once, few, many or a size class.

TRBV13	TRBJ2-6	-	-	CASSLDRGVTGANVLTF	TGTGCCAGCAGCCTTGACAGAGGGGTGACTGGGGCCAACGTCCTGACTTTC
TRBV5-6	TRBJ2-7	-	-	CASSLAPRYEQYF	TGTGCCAGCAGCTTGGCCCCCAGGTACGAGCAGTACTTC
TRBV7-8	TRBJ2-3	-	-	CASSSGSVSTDTQYF	TGTGCCAGCAGCTCAGGCTCGGTGAGCACAGATACGCAGTATTTT
TRBV5-1	TRBJ2-3	TRBD2	-	CASSLGPLAGGTDTQYF	TGCGCCAGCAGCTTGGGACCTCTAGCGGGGGGAACAGATACGCAGTATTTT
TRBV10-1	TRBJ2-2	-	-	CASGGSATGELFF	TGCGCCAGCGGAGGCAGCGCCACCGGGGAGCTGTTTTTT
TRBV19	TRBJ1-5	-	few	CASSIDIYSNQPQHF	TGTGCCAGTAGTATCGACATTTATAGCAATCAGCCCCAGCATTTT
TRBV2	TRBJ1-1	-	-	CASSELENTEAFF	TGTGCCAGCAGTGAGTTGGAGAACACTGAAGCTTTCTTT
TRBV9	TRBJ1-5	-	-	CASSVGTSNQPQHF	TGTGCCAGCAGCGTAGGGACAAGCAATCAGCCCCAGCATTTT
TRBV30	TRBJ1-2	-	-	CAWSFGRGYGYTF	TGTGCCTGGAGTTTCGGCAGGGGCTATGGCTACACCTTC
TRBV5-1	TRBJ2-7	TRBD1	-	CASKRQGAPYEQYF	TGCGCCAGCAAAAGACAGGGGGCTCCCTACGAGCAGTACTTC
TRBV7-2	TRBJ2-6	-	-	CASSLGRSSGANVLTF	TGTGCCAGCAGCTTAGGCCGAAGCTCTGGGGCCAACGTCCTGACTTTC
TRBV30	TRBJ1-3	-	-	CAWSVHHPQNSGNTIYF	TGTGCCTGGAGTGTACATCACCCGCAGAACTCTGGAAACACCATATATTTT
TRBV11-1	TRBJ2-7	-	-	CASSLPRRGVHEQYF	TGTGCCAGCAGCTTACCGCGTAGGGGTGTCCACGAGCAGTACTTC
TRBV6-5	TRBJ2-7	TRBD1	-	CASSYFAGQGYEQYF	TGTGCCAGCAGTTACTTCGCGGGACAGGGCTACGAGCAGTACTTC
TRBV9	TRBJ2-3	TRBD2	-	CASSPIGLAGGFSDTQYF	TGTGCCAGCAGCCCAATTGGACTAGCGGGGGGATTTTCAGATACGCAGTATTTT
TRBV19	TRBJ1-5	TRBD1	-	CASSIGQGHFGQPQHF	TGTGCCAGTAGTATTGGACAGGGGCACTTCGGTCAGCCCCAGCATTTT
TRBV11-2	TRBJ2-1	-	-	CASSLGNSYNEQFF	TGTGCCAGCAGCTTAGGGAACTCCTACAATGAGCAGTTCTTC
TRBV20-1	TRBJ2-1	-	-	CSAGGGVQFF	TGCAGTGCCGGAGGGGGAGTGCAGTTCTTC
TRBV5-4	TRBJ1-2	TRBD1	few	CASSPLDRGHGYTF	TGTGCCAGCAGCCCTCTCGACAGGGGGCATGGCTACACCTTC
TRBV18	TRBJ1-2	-	-	CASSPGSDYGYTF	TGTGCCAGCTCACCAGGCAGTGACTATGGCTACACCTTC
TRBV5-6	TRBJ2-7	-	-	CASSYSGSYEQYF	TGTGCCAGCAGCTATTCAGGATCCTACGAGCAGTACTTC
TRBV30	TRBJ2-7	TRBD1	-	CAWSTTSGTGHSSYEQYF	TGTGCCTGGAGTACAACTTCGGGGACAGGCCATTCATCCTACGAGCAGTACTTC
TRBV19	TRBJ1-4	-	few	CASTPGMNEKLFF	TGTGCCAGTACCCCAGGGATGAATGAAAAACTGTTTTTT
TRBV6-5	TRBJ1-2	TRBD1	-	CASSYSAGGYGYTF	TGTGCCAGCAGTTACTCCGCAGGGGGGTATGGCTACACCTTC
TRBV20-1	TRBJ1-1	-	once	CSAKVYTEAFF	TGCAGTGCCAAAGTATACACTGAAGCTTTCTTT
TRBV5-6	TRBJ2-7	-	-	CASSFAFQGSSYEQYF	TGTGCCAGCAGCTTCGCCTTCCAAGGGTCGTCCTACGAGCAGTACTTC
TRBV18	TRBJ1-1	-	few	CASSPPLNTEAFF	TGTGCCAGCTCACCCCCCCTGAACACTGAAGCTTTCTTT
TRBV30	TRBJ1-5	-	-	CAWSGGVSPLTNQPQHF	TGTGCCTGGAGTGGAGGGGTCTCACCTTTAACTAATCAGCCCCAGCATTTT
TRBV2	TRBJ2-2	-	-	CASSELGFSGELFF	TGTGCCAGCAGTGAATTAGGGTTCTCCGGGGAGCTGTTTTTT
TRBV4-1	TRBJ1-2	-	-	CASSQGGRPHYGYTF	TGCGCCAGCAGCCAAGGTGGACGGCCCCACTATGGCTACACCTTC
TRBV5-1	TRBJ1-1	-	-	CASTRNLNTEAFF	TGCGCCAGCACCCGGAACTTGAACACTGAAGCTTTCTTT
TRBV19	TRBJ2-3	TRBD2	-	CASKTSGVTDTQYF	TGTGCCAGTAAGACTAGCGGGGTCACAGATACGCAGTATTTT
TRBV2	TRBJ2-5	TRBD2	-	CASSGEPGGLETQYF	TGTGCCAGCAGCGGTGAGCCGGGGGGTTTAGAGACCCAGTACTTC
TRBV7-8	TRBJ2-3	-	-	CASSLDTSGRYTQYF	TGTGCCAGCAGCTTAGACACCAGCGGGCGGTATACGCAGTATTTT
TRBV19	TRBJ2-7	TRBD1	once	CASSKGTGGEVWSYEQYF	TGTGCCAGTAGTAAGGGGACAGGGGGGGAGGTTTGGTCCTACGAGCAGTACTTC
TRBV6-4	TRBJ1-2	TRBD1	few	CASSPRLGRGFPPANYGYTF	TGTGCCAGCAGTCCGCGGTTGGGCAGGGGGTTTCCCCCAGCTAACTATGGCTACACCTTC
TRBV28	TRBJ1-1	-	-	CASYQGSNTEAFF	TGTGCCAGCTACCAGGGCTCGAACACTGAAGCTTTCTTT
TRBV30	TRBJ1-4	TRBD1	-	CAWSQTPGTGNEKLFF	TGTGCCTGGAGTCAAACCCCCGGGACAGGGAATGAAAAACTGTTTTTT
TRBV29-1	TRBJ2-5	-	-	CSVVEDPGETQYF	TGCAGCGTTGTAGAGGACCCCGGGGAGACCCAGTACTTC
TRBV4-3	TRBJ1-4	TRBD1	-	CASSQGPGTGGAHEKLFF	TGCGCCAGCAGCCAAGGCCCTGGGACAGGGGGCGCCCATGAAAAACTGTTTTTT
TRBV7-2	TRBJ2-3	TRBD2	-	CASRAAGVVADTQYF	TGTGCCAGCAGGGCTGCGGGGGTAGTAGCAGATACGCAGTATTTT
TRBV30	TRBJ2-3	TRBD2	-	CAWSVMGVTSGGRDTQYF	TGTGCCTGGAGCGTTATGGGGGTGACTAGCGGGGGAAGAGATACGCAGTATTTT
TRBV4-2	TRBJ2-3	-	few	CASSQAPADTQYF	TGTGCCAGCAGCCAAGCCCCGGCAGATACGCAGTATTTT
TRBV18	TRBJ2-3	TRBD1	-	CASSPSPGQQNTDTQYF	TGTGCCAGCTCACCATCCCCGGGACAGCAGAACACAGATACGCAGTATTTT
TRBV25-1	TRBJ2-7	-	-	CASLGLPGYEQYF	TGTGCCTCCTTAGGCCTCCCCGGCTACGAGCAGTACTTC
TRBV2	TRBJ2-5	-	-	CASSDYRETQYF	TGTGCCAGCAGTGATTACCGGGAGACCCAGTACTTC
TRBV14	TRBJ2-5	-	-	CASSQLRGSRGETQYF	TGTGCCAGCAGCCAATTGCGAGGGTCAAGGGGGGAGACCCAGTACTTC
TRBV5-4	TRBJ1-1	-	-	CASRTRENTEAFF	TGTGCCAGCAGAACCAGGGAGAACACTGAAGCTTTCTTT
TRBV10-1	TRBJ2-7	-	-	CASIPRRSYSSYEQYF	TGCGCCAGCATCCCCCGAAGGTCCTACAGCTCCTACGAGCAGTACTTC
TRBV6-1	TRBJ2-1	TRBD2	-	CASGALGKRGFYEQFF	TGTGCCAGCGGTGCCCTCGGGAAGCGGGGGTTTTACGAGCAGTTCTTC
TRBV4-1	TRBJ1-2	-	-	CASSQDLDSRGYTF	TGCGCCAGCAGCCAAGATTTGGACTCGAGGGGCTACACCTTC
TRBV11-1	TRBJ1-2	-	-	CASSQDGDYGYTF	TGTGCCAGCAGCCAGGACGGGGACTATGGCTACACCTTC
TRBV11-2	TRBJ2-1	-	-	CASSLGFSNEQFF	TGTGCCAGCAGCTTAGGCTTCTCAAATGAGCAGTTCTTC
TRBV19	TRBJ1-1	-	few	CASSIGGLTEAFF	TGTGCCAGTAGTATTGGAGGTTTGACTGAAGCTTTCTTT
TRBV6-5	TRBJ1-1	-	-	CASSVKGIKSEAFF	TGTGCCAGTTCTGTAAAGGGAATTAAGTCTGAAGCTTTCTTT
TRBV5-1	TRBJ2-7	TRBD1	-	CASSLGTGPEQYF	TGCGCCAGCAGCCTGGGGACAGGGCCCGAGCAGTACTTC
TRBV7-9	TRBJ2-7	TRBD1	-	CASSLASGQATYEQYF	TGTGCCAGCAGCTTAGCCTCCGGACAGGCGACCTACGAGCAGTACTTC
TRBV19	TRBJ1-1	TRBD1	-	CASSIEILGQLPLGAFF	TGTGCCAGTAGTATAGAAATCTTGGGACAGCTACCCTTAGGGGCTTTCTTT
TRBV5-1	TRBJ2-7	TRBD2	-	CASSLETSGVSYEQYF	TGCGCCAGCAGCTTGGAGACTAGCGGGGTCTCCTACGAGCAGTACTTC
TRBV5-1	TRBJ1-1	-	-	CASSGTNTEAFF	TGCGCCAGCTCCGGGACAAATACTGAAGCTTTCTTT